This is a list of T cell receptor beta chains from one sample in a study of cytomegalovirus exposure and HLA in healthy donors. TCRdb keeps only in-frame clones here, not all; method: immunoSEQ multiplex PCR. The table shows some 200,000 clones, with 82% occurring only once. Sequences were obtained from PBMCs. These receptors all stem from a woman between 40 and 50 years old in good health and CMV-seronegative. CDR3s include the opening cysteine and the closing phenylalanine or tryptophan. Each record gives: J gene, V gene, CDR3 length, D gene, clone size, CDR3 protein, CDR3 DNA. A D gene is named only where the DNA matches it firmly. Some rows have no size entry. The others give once, few or many, or a class for an expanded clone.

>TRBJ2-5|TRBV27|13|-|-
CASRQPGWETQYF
TGTGCCAGCCGTCAACCCGGTTGGGAGACCCAGTACTTC
>TRBJ2-7|TRBV7-2|16|TRBD2|-
CASSPIAGVEFYEQYF
TGTGCCAGCAGCCCGATCGCGGGAGTGGAATTCTACGAGCAGTACTTC
>TRBJ1-2|TRBV7-8|13|-|once
CASSPGAGAGYTF
TGTGCCAGCAGCCCCGGGGCAGGGGCGGGCTACACCTTC
>TRBJ1-1|TRBV7-9|13|-|-
CASSLAGAAEAFF
TGTGCCAGCAGCTTAGCGGGAGCGGCTGAAGCTTTCTTT
>TRBJ1-5|TRBV19|15|TRBD1|-
CASSTDTGAHQPQHF
TGTGCCAGTAGTACCGATACAGGGGCCCATCAGCCCCAGCATTTT
>TRBJ1-2|TRBV27|15|-|-
CASSRASSPIYGYTF
TGTGCCAGCAGTCGAGCTTCAAGTCCCATCTATGGCTACACCTTC
>TRBJ2-1|TRBV15|15|-|-
CATSNDRLYYNEQFF
TGTGCCACCAGCAACGACAGGCTATACTACAATGAGCAGTTCTTC
>TRBJ1-6|TRBV6-4|13|-|-
CASSQGSNSPLHF
TGTGCCAGCAGTCAGGGGAGCAATTCACCCCTCCACTTT
>TRBJ1-2|TRBV15|20|-|-
CATSRGVEDWGVPKGYGYTF
TGTGCCACCAGCAGAGGCGTAGAGGATTGGGGAGTCCCTAAAGGCTATGGCTACACCTTC
>TRBJ2-2|TRBV2|15|-|once
CASSKPPRDTGELFF
TGTGCCAGCAGCAAACCCCCCAGGGACACCGGGGAGCTGTTTTTT
>TRBJ1-2|TRBV18|13|-|-
CASSPDSSYGYTF
TGTGCCAGCTCACCCGATAGTAGCTATGGCTACACCTTC